The 9 T cell receptor beta chains below were found in one sample sequenced in a study of cytotoxic CD8 clonotypes in ibrutinib-treated CLL (dated by TCRdb to the early 2020s). Library construction relied on the immunoSEQ multiplex PCR assay. TCRdb provides this immuneACCESS table in a form limited to in-frame rearrangements. Some clones are lacking; in checked studies, under half of them reflect an unresolved V gene, and why the rest are absent is not known. In all, the sample holds about 130,000 clones, and around four fifths of those were seen once. Around 3.3% of the sample is held by the ten biggest clonotypes. What the time point label conveys for this sample: less than 30 months on ibrutinib. Sequenced material: PBMCs, taken after 24 months of ibrutinib treatment. Every receptor here comes from a human donor with chronic lymphocytic leukemia.

The gene calls are TRBV27 and TRBJ1-1, with D possibly matching TRBD1 (5 bases). This CDR3 region has 14 residues. Trimming cost V 3 bases and J 0 bases, with 8 bases left between them. Germline V lookup: CDR1 MNHEY, CDR2 SMNVEV (reference sequence). CDR3 DNA sequence: TGTGCCAGCAGTTTCCTCAGGGTGAACACTGAAGCTTTCTTT. Amino acids: CASSFLRVNTEAFF.

V is TRBV13 and J is TRBJ1-6, with TRBD1 identical over 9 bases. This CDR3 has 20 amino acids. J gave up 6 bases and V 5 bases, and 20 bases lay outside the gene matches. Germline CDR1 and CDR2: PRHDT and FYEKMQ (reference sequence). CDR3 amino acids: CASSIMSGTGLLGINSPLHF. The CDR3 DNA follows: TGTGCCAGCAGCATAATGTCCGGGACAGGGTTATTAGGGATTAATTCACCCCTCCACTTT.

V usage is TRBV27 and J usage is TRBJ2-7; the match to TRBD1 covers 10 bases. V shed 0 bases, J shed 2 bases, and the junction held 1 base outside the gene matches. CDR1 MNHEY and CDR2 SMNVEV come from the germline V gene (reference sequence). This CDR3 is built from 15 residues. The CDR3 is CASSLSGQGTYEQYF. In DNA form, the CDR3 reads TGTGCCAGCAGTTTATCGGGACAGGGGACCTACGAGCAGTACTTC.

CDR3 in DNA: TGTGCCAGCAGGATAACAGGGGGCTGGCAGCCCCAGCATTTT. It yields the protein CASRITGGWQPQHF. The chain joins TRBV6-5 to TRBJ1-5; 9 bases are shared with TRBD1. CDR3 length: 14 amino acids. Losses at the gene ends were 6 bases for V and 7 bases for J; bases not matched to a gene: 7. Germline assignment: CDR1 MNHEY and CDR2 SVGAGI.

The genes are TRBV11-2 and TRBJ1-5; D gene unclear. V was clipped by 0 bases and J by 6 bases, with 12 bases between them. The CDR3 has 15 residues. Germline loops: CDR1 SGHAT, CDR2 FQNNGV. The CDR3 DNA reads TGTGCCAGCAGCTTAGACACCGCTCCCGTTCAGCCCCAGCATTTT. Translating gives CASSLDTAPVQPQHF.

The chain links TRBV30 to TRBJ2-3; either TRBD1 or TRBD2 may supply D (6 bases each). The ends were cut back, 3 bases at V and 1 base at J, with 11 bases in the middle. This CDR3 is 14 amino acids long. From germline, CDR1 is GTSNPN and CDR2 SVGIG (reference sequence). CDR3: CAWRMRGGTDTQYF. In DNA, the CDR3 is TGTGCCTGGAGGATGAGGGGGGGCACAGATACGCAGTATTTT.

The V and J genes are TRBV14 and TRBJ2-7; perhaps TRBD2 as D (6 bases). The CDR3 consists of 15 residues. Germline V gene sequence: CDR1 SGHDN, CDR2 FVKESK. Trimming cost V 1 base and J 2 bases, with 12 bases left between them. The chain's CDR3 is CASSQGRASAYEQYF. In nucleotides, the CDR3 is TGTGCCAGCAGCCAAGGGAGGGCCTCAGCCTACGAGCAGTACTTC. The complete variable domain, with remaining parts taken from reference TRBV14 and TRBJ2-7, reads EAGVTQFPSHSVIEKGQTVTLRCDPISGHDNLYWYRRVMGKEIKFLLHFVKESKQDESGMPNNRFLAERTGGTYSTLKVQPAELEDSGVYFCASSQGRASAYEQYFGPGTRLTVT.

The V call is TRBV19, the J call TRBJ1-2; weak D call: TRBD1 (5 bases). CDR3 length equals 13 residues. V shed 6 bases and J shed 4 bases, with 12 bases lying between them. In germline, CDR1 is LNHDA, CDR2 SQIVND (reference sequence). CDR3 amino acids: CASSIGGSYGYTF. The CDR3 DNA sequence: TGTGCCAGTAGCATCGGGGGGTCCTATGGCTACACCTTC.

V and J are TRBV4-1 and TRBJ1-5, with 8 bases lining up with TRBD1. The CDR3 consists of 16 residues. Germline loops: CDR1 MGHRA, CDR2 YSYEKL. The V and J ends lost 1 base and 3 bases, in that order; junction bases with no gene match: 5. In DNA, the CDR3 is TGCGCCAGCAGCCAAGGCGGACAGGGCTTCAATCAGCCCCAGCATTTT. Its translation is CASSQGGQGFNQPQHF.